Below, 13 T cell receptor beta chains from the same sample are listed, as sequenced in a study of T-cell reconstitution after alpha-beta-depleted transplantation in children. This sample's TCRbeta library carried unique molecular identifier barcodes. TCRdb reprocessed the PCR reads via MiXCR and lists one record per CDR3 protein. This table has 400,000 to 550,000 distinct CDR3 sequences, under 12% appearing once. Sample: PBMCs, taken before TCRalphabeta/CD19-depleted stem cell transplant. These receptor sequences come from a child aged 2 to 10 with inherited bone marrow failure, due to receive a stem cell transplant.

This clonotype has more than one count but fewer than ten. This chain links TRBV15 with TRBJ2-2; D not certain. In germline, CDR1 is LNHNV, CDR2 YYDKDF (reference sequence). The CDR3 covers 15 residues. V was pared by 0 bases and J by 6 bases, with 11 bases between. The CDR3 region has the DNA TGTGCCACCAGCAGAGACCCCCCCCCGGCCGGGGAGCTGTTTTTT. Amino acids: CATSRDPPPAGELFF. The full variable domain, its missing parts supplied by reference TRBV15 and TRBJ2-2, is DAMVIQNPRYQVTQFGKPVTLSCSQTLNHNVMYWYQQKSSQAPKLLFHYYDKDFNNEADTPDNFQSRRPNTSFCFLDIRSPGLGDTAMYLCATSRDPPPAGELFFGEGSRLTVL.

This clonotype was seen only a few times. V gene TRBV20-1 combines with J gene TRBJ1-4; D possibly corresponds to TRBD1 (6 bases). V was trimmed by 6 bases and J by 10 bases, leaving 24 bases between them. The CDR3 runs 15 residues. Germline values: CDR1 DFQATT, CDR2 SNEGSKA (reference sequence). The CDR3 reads CSARTFRDTGGKLFF. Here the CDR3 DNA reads TGCAGTGCCCGCACGTTCCGGGACACGGGGGGAAAACTGTTTTTT.

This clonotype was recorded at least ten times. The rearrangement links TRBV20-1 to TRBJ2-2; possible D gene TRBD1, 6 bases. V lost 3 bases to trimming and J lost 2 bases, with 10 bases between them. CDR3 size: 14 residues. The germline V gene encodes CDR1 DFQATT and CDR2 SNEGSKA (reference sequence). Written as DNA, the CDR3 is TGCAGTGCTAGCCGGACAGAAAACACCGGGGAGCTGTTTTTT. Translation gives CSASRTENTGELFF.

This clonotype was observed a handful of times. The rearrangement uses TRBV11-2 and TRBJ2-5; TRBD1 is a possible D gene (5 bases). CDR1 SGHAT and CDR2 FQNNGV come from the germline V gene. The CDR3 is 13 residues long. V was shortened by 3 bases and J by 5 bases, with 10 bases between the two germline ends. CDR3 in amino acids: CASSFRVDETQYF. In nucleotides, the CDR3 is TGTGCCAGCAGCTTCAGGGTGGATGAGACCCAGTACTTC.

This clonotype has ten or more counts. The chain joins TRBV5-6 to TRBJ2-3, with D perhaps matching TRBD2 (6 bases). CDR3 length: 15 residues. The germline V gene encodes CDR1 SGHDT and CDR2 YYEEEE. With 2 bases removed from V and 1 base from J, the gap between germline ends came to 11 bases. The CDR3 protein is CASSFLAVGTDTQYF. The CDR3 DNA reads TGTGCCAGCAGCTTTTTAGCGGTTGGCACAGATACGCAGTATTTT.

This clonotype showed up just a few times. CDR3 DNA sequence: TGTGCCAGCAGACAGGATCACAACTATGGCTACACCTTC. Its translation is CASRQDHNYGYTF. This rearrangement joins TRBV6-2 or TRBV6-3 to TRBJ1-2; D is possibly TRBD1 (5 bases). Deletions cut 6 bases from V and 2 bases from J, with 10 bases between. Germline assignment: CDR1 MNHEY and CDR2 SVGEGT. The CDR3 is made up of 13 amino acids.

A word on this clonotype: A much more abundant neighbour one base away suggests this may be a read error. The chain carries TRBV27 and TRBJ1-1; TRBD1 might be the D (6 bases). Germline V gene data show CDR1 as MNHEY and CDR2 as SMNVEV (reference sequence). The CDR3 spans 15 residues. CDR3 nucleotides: TGTGCCAACAGTTTATCGGGTCAGGGGTGGTCCGAAGCTTTCTTT. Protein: CANSLSGQGWSEAFF.

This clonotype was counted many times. In DNA form, the CDR3 reads TGTGCCAGCAGCGTAGCTCACCAGGGGATCGGGGAGCTGTTTTTT. It is translated as CASSVAHQGIGELFF. The chain combines TRBV9 with TRBJ2-2, with D possibly being TRBD1 (6 bases). This CDR3 comprises 15 residues. Germline-derived CDR1 and CDR2 are SGDLS and YYNGEE. V lost 0 bases and J lost 7, with 13 bases in between.

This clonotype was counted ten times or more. CDR3 in DNA: TGCAGCGTTGGAGTCGGCTCACCATGGGAGCAGTACTTC. Encoded protein: CSVGVGSPWEQYF. The rearrangement joins TRBV29-1 to TRBJ2-7; no clear D gene. The ends were cut back, 4 bases at V and 7 bases at J, with 17 bases in the middle. CDR1 and CDR2 from the germline V gene are SQVTM and ANQGSEA. The CDR3 is 13 residues long.

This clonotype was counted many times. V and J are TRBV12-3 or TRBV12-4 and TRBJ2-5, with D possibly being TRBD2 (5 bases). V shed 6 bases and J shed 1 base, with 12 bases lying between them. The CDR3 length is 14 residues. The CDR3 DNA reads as TGTGCCAGCAGATGGACTGGTCGCCAAGAGACCCAGTACTTC. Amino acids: CASRWTGRQETQYF.

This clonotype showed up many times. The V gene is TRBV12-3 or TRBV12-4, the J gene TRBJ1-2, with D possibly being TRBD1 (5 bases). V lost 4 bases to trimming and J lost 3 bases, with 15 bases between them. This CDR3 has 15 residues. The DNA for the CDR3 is TGTGCCAGCAGTTCTATTGGGGTAGGGGACTATGGCTACACCTTC. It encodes CASSSIGVGDYGYTF.

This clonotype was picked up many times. CDR3 in amino acids: CASSMTSGITDTQYF. CDR3 DNA sequence: TGTGCCAGTAGTATGACTAGCGGGATTACAGATACGCAGTATTTT. The chain couples TRBV19 to TRBJ2-3; 11 bases line up with TRBD2. V dropped 3 bases and J dropped 3; count of bases not matched to a gene: 2. Germline V lookup: CDR1 LNHDA, CDR2 SQIVND (reference sequence). The length of the CDR3 is 15 residues.

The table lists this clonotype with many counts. The DNA for the CDR3 is TGCGCCAGCAGTGGGGGCAGGGATCCGGCCGGGGAGCTGTTTTTT. Translating gives CASSGGRDPAGELFF. The J gene is TRBJ2-2, the V gene TRBV10-1, with D tentatively TRBD1 (5 bases). The V and J ends lost 4 bases and 6 bases respectively, with 15 bases between them. Germline V lookup: CDR1 WNHNN, CDR2 SYGVQD (reference sequence). The CDR3 is made up of 15 amino acids.